These T cell receptor beta chains were read from a single sample in a study of T cell responses to AZD1222 COVID-19 vaccine. Clones were sequenced by immunoSEQ multiplex PCR, and TCRdb holds only the in-frame ones, with some missing. The sample holds 140,000 to 150,000 clones, roughly 92% seen once. Here the sequenced sample was peripheral blood, taken on day 0 of AZD1222 vaccination. The receptors derive from an adult in good health. The CDR3 runs from the conserved cysteine through the conserved F or W. The D gene is left open where the match is weak. Part of the rows lack a size; the others show once, few, many or a class for expanded clones.

abundance,j_gene,d_gene,v_gene,CDR3nt,CDR3aa
NA,TRBJ2-5,TRBD1,TRBV7-3,TGTGCCAGCAGCTTTCCCCAGGGGGTTGAGACCCAGTACTTC,CASSFPQGVETQYF
NA,TRBJ2-7,TRBD1,TRBV5-4,TGTGCCAGCAGCTTGACGACAGGGAGCTCCTACGAGCAGTACTTC,CASSLTTGSSYEQYF
NA,TRBJ1-4,TRBD1,TRBV5-4,TGTGCCAGCAGCCCGGACAGGGCTGAAAAACTGTTTTTT,CASSPDRAEKLFF
once,TRBJ1-5,NA,TRBV4-1,TGCGCCAGCAGCCAAGTGGGGGGGCTTCAGCCCCAGCATTTT,CASSQVGGLQPQHF
NA,TRBJ1-1,NA,TRBV13,TGTGCCAGCAGCTTACTGGCGGGGGAGGCTTTCTTT,CASSLLAGEAFF
NA,TRBJ2-3,TRBD1,TRBV19,TGTGCCAGTACCCCCTCGACAGGGGCTAGCACAGATACGCAGTATTTT,CASTPSTGASTDTQYF
NA,TRBJ2-7,NA,TRBV11-2,TGTGCCAGCAGCTTATCTGGGAGCAACTCCTACGAGCAGTACTTC,CASSLSGSNSYEQYF
NA,TRBJ1-1,NA,TRBV24-1,TGTGCCACCAGTGCTGAGGGGGGCACTGAAGCTTTCTTT,CATSAEGGTEAFF
NA,TRBJ1-3,NA,TRBV2,TGTGCCAGCAGTGACCAGCGACTCTCTGGAAACACCATATATTTT,CASSDQRLSGNTIYF
NA,TRBJ1-3,NA,TRBV7-9,TGTGCCAGCAGCTTAGTTCAGCGATCCTCTGGAAACACCATATATTTT,CASSLVQRSSGNTIYF
NA,TRBJ1-5,NA,TRBV12-3/TRBV12-4,TGTGCCAGCAGTTTGGGTAATCAGCCCCAGCATTTT,CASSLGNQPQHF
NA,TRBJ2-2,NA,TRBV25-1,TGTGCCAGCAGTGAATCATCTCGGCTACCGAACACCGGGGAGCTGTTTTTT,CASSESSRLPNTGELFF